One sample yielded the 15 T cell receptor beta chains listed below, sequenced in a study of T cells in women clearing cervical HPV infection. Sequenced by immunoSEQ multiplex PCR; TCRdb stores in-frame clones only, minus some. Its clone listing holds roughly 50,000 clones. Input material: blood buffy coat. The receptors shown here come from a woman aged 18-70 years with a cervical HPV16 infection that either progressed to CIN3+ or cleared (not recorded which).

Points on this clone: With the read ending 3 residues before the CDR3 end, the germline J gene is used to fill in that end. The rearrangement links TRBV7-2 to TRBJ2-2, with D perhaps matching TRBD2 (5 bases). With 5 bases removed from V and 2 bases from J, the gap between germline ends came to 12 bases. The CDR3 consists of 15 residues. The germline gives CDR1 SGHTA, CDR2 FQGNSA. The sequenced part of the CDR3 DNA is TGTGCCAGCAGCCCCGGGGTGCCTAACACCGGGGAG. This encodes CASSPGVPNTGE. In full, the CDR3 reads CASSPGVPNTGELFF.

A word on this clone: Coverage ceases 3 residues before the CDR3 finishes, and the germline J gene fills in the end. The chain links TRBV9 to TRBJ2-1; 8 nucleotides agree with TRBD2. The J segment lost 7 bases and the V segment lost 3 bases, leaving 18 bases of the junction unmatched. Germline values: CDR1 SGDLS, CDR2 YYNGEE. The CDR3 contains 18 residues. This CDR3 is CASSDGGGPYNRMNEQFF. CDR3 bases read: TGTGCCAGCAGCGATGGCGGGGGGCCCTACAACAGGATGAATGAG.

Regarding this clone: From the germline J gene comes the end of the CDR3, since the read stops 3 residues before it. The gene calls are TRBV7-6 and TRBJ2-7; the match to TRBD1 covers 7 bases. Germline trimming cut 2 bases from V and 3 bases from J; bases unmatched to any gene: 7. Looked up from germline, CDR1 is SGHVS and CDR2 is FNYEAQ. CDR3 length equals 15 residues. The covered CDR3 bases are TGTGCCAGCAGCTTAAAGACAGGGACAGTCTACGAG. Translation: CASSLKTGTVYE. Given in full, the CDR3 is CASSLKTGTVYEQYF.

A remark on this clone: Read coverage stops 3 residues before the CDR3 terminus; the germline J gene supplies the remainder. The gene calls are TRBV29-1 and TRBJ2-7, with D perhaps matching TRBD1 (6 bases). Germline V gene lookup returns CDR1 SQVTM and CDR2 ANQGSEA. Trimming cost V 6 bases and J 0 bases, with 12 bases left between them. The CDR3 sequence is 13 residues long. CDR3 bases read: TGCAGCGTCTATGACAGGCTCTCCTACGAG. Protein product: CSVYDRLSYE. The complete CDR3 protein is CSVYDRLSYEQYF.

Regarding this clone: The CDR3 is cut off 3 residues early in the read; its end comes from the germline J gene. The chain is built from TRBV7-6 and TRBJ2-3, with 7 bases that match TRBD1. V was pared by 4 bases and J by 0 bases, with 4 bases of the junction left unmatched. This CDR3 region has 15 residues. The germline CDR1 and CDR2 sequences are SGHVS and FNYEAQ. CDR3 loop: CASSSNRGSTDTQYF. CDR3 bases read: TGTGCCAGCAGCTCGAACAGGGGTAGCACAGATACG.

Worth noting for this clone: Sequencing ends 3 residues short of the CDR3 end; the germline J gene provides the rest. V is TRBV10-3 and J is TRBJ2-1; TRBD1 matches 7 bases. CDR1 is ENHRY, CDR2 SYGVKD, per germline. After removal of 6 bases from V and 5 bases from J, the junction contained 1 base not matched to a gene. The CDR3 spans 12 residues. The CDR3 DNA, read in part, is TGTGCCATCAGGCAGGGGGACAATGAG. It translates to CAIRQGDNE. The full CDR3 protein is CAIRQGDNEQFF.

The CDR3 reads CASSLNPVSGYTF. CDR3 DNA, as far as it was read: TGTGCCAGCAGCTTAAATCCGGTCTCGGGC. The V call is TRBV7-6, the J call TRBJ1-2; unclear D gene. The sequenced fragment ends 3 residues before the CDR3 boundary, so the rest is inferred from the germline J gene. The V gene's germline CDR1 is SGHVS and CDR2 FNYEAQ. The CDR3 length is 13 residues.

Comments on this clone: The observed sequence ends 3 residues before the CDR3 terminus, with the missing tail filled in from the germline J gene. This rearrangement joins TRBV11-3 to TRBJ2-4; tentative D call: TRBD1 (5 bases). The CDR3 runs to 14 residues. Per the germline V gene, CDR1 is SGHNT and CDR2 is YENEEA. The CDR3 bases that were read are TGTGCCAGCAGCACGGACACAGTAGTGGAGACT. Protein sequence: CASSTDTVVET. The complete CDR3 protein is CASSTDTVVETQYF.

Comments on this clone: The CDR3 is cut off 3 residues early in the read; its end comes from the germline J gene. The rearrangement uses TRBV30 and TRBJ1-4, with D possibly matching TRBD1 (6 bases). This CDR3 contains 12 residues. Germline V lookup: CDR1 GTSNPN, CDR2 SVGIG (reference sequence). The sequenced part of the CDR3 DNA is TGTGCCTGGGACAGGTCGGACTCACCA. Translated, it gives CAWDRSDSP. The whole CDR3 sequence reads CAWDRSDSPLFF.

To note about this clone: The read terminates 3 residues ahead of where the CDR3 ends, so the germline J gene completes it. The V and J genes are TRBV19 and TRBJ2-7, with D possibly TRBD1 on 5 matching bases. CDR1 and CDR2 (germline): LNHDA, SQIVND (reference sequence). CDR3 size: 12 residues. Trimming pared 5 bases from V and 0 bases from J, leaving 5 bases between. This chain's CDR3 is CASSDSSYEQYF. The part of the CDR3 DNA that was read is TGTGCCAGTAGTGACAGCTCCTACGAG.

Of note for this clone: The read comes to an end 3 residues before the CDR3 does, leaving the germline J gene to fill in the end. The rearrangement uses TRBV19 and TRBJ2-1, with D possibly being TRBD1 (6 bases). The CDR3 runs 13 residues. The germline gives CDR1 LNHDA, CDR2 SQIVND (reference sequence). Deletions cut 8 bases from V and 8 bases from J, with 16 bases between. The CDR3 is CASYNDRSDEQFF. The CDR3 DNA, read in part, is TGTGCCAGTTATAACGACAGGAGCGATGAG.

Concerning this clone itself: The DNA ends 3 residues before the CDR3 does, and the rest of the CDR3 is filled in from the germline J gene. This chain joins TRBV30 and TRBJ1-3, with D perhaps matching TRBD1 (5 bases). The CDR3 is 15 residues long. The germline V and J ends were trimmed by 1 base and 2 bases, with 12 bases remaining between them. Germline V CDR1 and CDR2: GTSNPN, SVGIG (reference sequence). CDR3 DNA, as far as it was read: TGTGCCTGGAGTGCCCACTGGGGGGCTGGAAACACC. This sequence encodes CAWSAHWGAGNT. The whole CDR3 sequence is CAWSAHWGAGNTIYF.

On this clone itself: The CDR3 end is not reached by the read, which stops 3 residues before it; the germline J gene fills it in. The chain is built from TRBV6-1 and TRBJ2-7; 8 nucleotides align to TRBD1. This CDR3 spans 16 amino acids. The germline gives CDR1 MNHNS, CDR2 SASEGT. Losses at the gene ends were 6 bases for V and 5 bases for J; bases not matched to a gene: 15. The DNA read from the CDR3 is TGTGCCAGCAGGGAAACGACAGGGGCTTCCTACAACGAG. It is translated as CASRETTGASYNE. The whole CDR3 sequence reads CASRETTGASYNEQYF.

Concerning this clone: Coverage ceases 3 residues before the CDR3 finishes, and the germline J gene fills in the end. The chain recombines TRBV5-1 with TRBJ2-5, with 8 nucleotides matching TRBD1. Germline trimming cut 4 bases from V and 1 base from J; bases unmatched to any gene: 9. There are 16 residues in the CDR3. The germline V gene encodes CDR1 SGHRS and CDR2 YFSETQ. Partial CDR3 DNA: TGCGCCAGCAGCCTGACAGGGGAGGTGGGCCAAGAGACC. Translating gives CASSLTGEVGQET. The complete CDR3 protein is CASSLTGEVGQETQYF.

About this clone itself: Read sequence stops 3 residues before the CDR3 end, and the germline J gene provides the missing end. The V and J genes are TRBV2 and TRBJ2-3, with D maybe TRBD2 (5 bases). The CDR3 runs 14 residues. Trimming removed 7 bases from V and 1 base from J, with 12 bases in between. Germline V gene sequence: CDR1 SNHLY, CDR2 FYNNEI. This CDR3 is CASNLRSGTDTQYF. CDR3 DNA, as far as it was read: TGTGCCAGCAACCTCCGTAGCGGCACAGATACG.